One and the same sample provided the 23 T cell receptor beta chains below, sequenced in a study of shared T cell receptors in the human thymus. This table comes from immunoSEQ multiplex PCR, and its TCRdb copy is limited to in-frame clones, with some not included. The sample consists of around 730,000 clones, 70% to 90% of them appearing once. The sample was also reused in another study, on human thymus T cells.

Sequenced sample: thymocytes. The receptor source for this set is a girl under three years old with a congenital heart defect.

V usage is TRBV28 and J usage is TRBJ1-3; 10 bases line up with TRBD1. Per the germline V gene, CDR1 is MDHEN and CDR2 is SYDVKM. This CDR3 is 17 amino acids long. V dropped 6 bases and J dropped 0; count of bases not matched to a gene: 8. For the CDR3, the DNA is TGTGCCAGCAGAAACCGGGACAGGGGCGACTCTGGAAACACCATATATTTT. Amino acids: CASRNRDRGDSGNTIYF.

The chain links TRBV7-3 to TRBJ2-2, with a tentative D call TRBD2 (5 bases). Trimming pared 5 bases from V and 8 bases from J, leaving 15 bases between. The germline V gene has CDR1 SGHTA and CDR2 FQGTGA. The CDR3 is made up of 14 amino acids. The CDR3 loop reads CASSPGPGKGELFF. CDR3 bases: TGTGCCAGCAGCCCCGGCCCGGGGAAGGGGGAGCTGTTTTTT.

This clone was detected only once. CDR3 nucleotides: TGTGCCAGCAGCCCCGGTCCCGGGGGGCTGTTAGAAGCTTTCTTT. Translation: CASSPGPGGLLEAFF. This chain uses TRBV5-8 with TRBJ1-1, with D maybe TRBD1 (6 bases). Trimming removed 4 bases from V and 8 bases from J, with 21 bases in between. The V gene's germline CDR1 is SGHTS and CDR2 YDEGEE. This CDR3 has 15 residues.

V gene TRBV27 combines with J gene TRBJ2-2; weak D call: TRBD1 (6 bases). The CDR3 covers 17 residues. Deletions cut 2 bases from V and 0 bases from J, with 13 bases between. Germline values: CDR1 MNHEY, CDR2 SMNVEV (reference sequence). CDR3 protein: CASSLEAGTSNTGELFF. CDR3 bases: TGTGCCAGCAGTTTAGAGGCCGGGACATCGAACACCGGGGAGCTGTTTTTT.

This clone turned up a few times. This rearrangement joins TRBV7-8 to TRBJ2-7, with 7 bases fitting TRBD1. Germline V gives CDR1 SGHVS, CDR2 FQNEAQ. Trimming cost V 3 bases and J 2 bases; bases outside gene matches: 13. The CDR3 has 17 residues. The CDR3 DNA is TGTGCCAGCAGCTTGTTCCTCGGCAGGGGGTACCCCTACGAGCAGTACTTC. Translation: CASSLFLGRGYPYEQYF.

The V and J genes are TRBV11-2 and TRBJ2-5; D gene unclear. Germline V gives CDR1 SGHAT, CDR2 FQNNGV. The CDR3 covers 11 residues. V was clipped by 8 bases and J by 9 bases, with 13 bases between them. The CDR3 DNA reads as TGTGCCAGCCCTGGCCCAGTGGCCCAGTACTTC. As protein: CASPGPVAQYF.

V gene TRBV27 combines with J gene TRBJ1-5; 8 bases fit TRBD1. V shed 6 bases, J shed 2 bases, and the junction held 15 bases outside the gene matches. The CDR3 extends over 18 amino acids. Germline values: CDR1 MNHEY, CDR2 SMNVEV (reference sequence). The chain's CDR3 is CASSPRTGWGFGNQPQHF. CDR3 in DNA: TGTGCCAGCAGCCCCCGGACAGGGTGGGGATTTGGCAATCAGCCCCAGCATTTT.

CDR3 region: CASSQEGGARNTIYF. CDR3 in DNA: TGTGCCAGCAGCCAAGAAGGAGGGGCTCGGAACACCATATATTTT. The genes are TRBV14 and TRBJ1-3; the D gene is possibly TRBD1 (5 bases). Germline CDR1 is SGHDN and CDR2 is FVKESK. The ends were cut back, 0 bases at V and 7 bases at J, with 13 bases in the middle. This CDR3 contains 15 residues.

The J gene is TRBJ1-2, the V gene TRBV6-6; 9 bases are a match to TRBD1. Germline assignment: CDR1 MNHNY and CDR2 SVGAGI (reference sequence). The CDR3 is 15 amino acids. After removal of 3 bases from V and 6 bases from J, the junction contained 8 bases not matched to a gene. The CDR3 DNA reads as TGTGCCAGCAGTTATAAAAAACAGGGGGCCGATGGCTACACCTTC. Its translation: CASSYKKQGADGYTF.

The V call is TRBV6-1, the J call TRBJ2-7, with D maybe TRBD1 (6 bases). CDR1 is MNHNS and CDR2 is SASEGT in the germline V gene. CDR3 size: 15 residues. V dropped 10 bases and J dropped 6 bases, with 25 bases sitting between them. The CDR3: CAIKGDRNPYGEQYF. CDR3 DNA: TGTGCCATCAAGGGAGACAGGAATCCCTACGGCGAGCAGTACTTC.

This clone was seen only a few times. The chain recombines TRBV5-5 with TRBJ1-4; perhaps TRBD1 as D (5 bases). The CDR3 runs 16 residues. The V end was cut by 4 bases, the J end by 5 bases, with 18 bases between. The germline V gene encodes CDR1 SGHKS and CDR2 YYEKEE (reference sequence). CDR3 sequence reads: CASSRASAGRNEKLFF. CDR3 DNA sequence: TGTGCCAGCAGCAGAGCATCGGCAGGGCGGAATGAAAAACTGTTTTTT.

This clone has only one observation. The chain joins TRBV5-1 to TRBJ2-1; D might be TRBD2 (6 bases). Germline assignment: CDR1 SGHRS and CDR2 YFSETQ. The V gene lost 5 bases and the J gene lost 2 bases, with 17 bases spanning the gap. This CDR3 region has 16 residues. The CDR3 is CASRRGSPPPYNEQFF. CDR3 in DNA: TGCGCCAGCAGGCGGGGAAGTCCTCCGCCCTACAATGAGCAGTTCTTC.

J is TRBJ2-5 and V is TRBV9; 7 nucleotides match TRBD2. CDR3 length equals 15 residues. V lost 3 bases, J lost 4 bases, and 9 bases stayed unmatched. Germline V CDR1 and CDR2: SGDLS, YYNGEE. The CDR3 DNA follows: TGTGCCAGCAGCGAAGCGGGACTCCAGGTAGAGACCCAGTACTTC. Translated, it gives CASSEAGLQVETQYF.

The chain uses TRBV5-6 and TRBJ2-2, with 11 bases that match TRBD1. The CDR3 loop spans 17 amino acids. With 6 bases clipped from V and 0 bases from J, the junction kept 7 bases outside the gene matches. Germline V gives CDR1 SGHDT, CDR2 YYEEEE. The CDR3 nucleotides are TGTGCCAGCATCTGGACAGGGGGCCCCACGAACACCGGGGAGCTGTTTTTT. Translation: CASIWTGGPTNTGELFF.

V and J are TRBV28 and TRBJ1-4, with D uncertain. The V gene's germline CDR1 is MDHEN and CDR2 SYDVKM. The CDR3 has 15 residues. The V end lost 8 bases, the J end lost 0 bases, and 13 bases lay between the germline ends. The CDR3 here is CASAPQIATNEKLFF. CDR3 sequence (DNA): TGTGCCAGCGCCCCGCAGATCGCAACTAATGAAAAACTGTTTTTT. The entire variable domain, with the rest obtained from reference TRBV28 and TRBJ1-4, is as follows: DVKVTQSSRYLVKRTGEKVFLECVQDMDHENMFWYRQDPGLGLRLIYFSYDVKMKEKGDIPEGYSVSREKKERFSLILESASTNQTSMYLCASAPQIATNEKLFFGSGTQLSVL.

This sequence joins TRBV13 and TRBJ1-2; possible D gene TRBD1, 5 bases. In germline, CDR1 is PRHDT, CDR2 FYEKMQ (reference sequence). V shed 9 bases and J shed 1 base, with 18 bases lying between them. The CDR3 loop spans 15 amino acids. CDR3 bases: TGTGCCAGTCATAAACCGGACACTCATAACTATGGCTACACCTTC. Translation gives CASHKPDTHNYGYTF.

DNA of the CDR3: TGTGCCAGCTCACCTACTAGCGGGGGGACAAACCACAATGAGCAGTTCTTC. Encoded protein: CASSPTSGGTNHNEQFF. J is TRBJ2-1 and V is TRBV18; TRBD2 matches 12 bases. V lost 3 bases and J lost 5; bases outside the gene matches: 8. The CDR3 has 17 amino acids. Germline V lookup: CDR1 KGHSH, CDR2 LQKENI.

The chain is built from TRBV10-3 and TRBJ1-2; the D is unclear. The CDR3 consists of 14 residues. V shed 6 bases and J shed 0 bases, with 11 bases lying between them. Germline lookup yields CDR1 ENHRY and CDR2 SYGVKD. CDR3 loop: CAIRPPTANYGYTF. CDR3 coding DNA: TGTGCCATCAGACCCCCTACAGCTAACTATGGCTACACCTTC.

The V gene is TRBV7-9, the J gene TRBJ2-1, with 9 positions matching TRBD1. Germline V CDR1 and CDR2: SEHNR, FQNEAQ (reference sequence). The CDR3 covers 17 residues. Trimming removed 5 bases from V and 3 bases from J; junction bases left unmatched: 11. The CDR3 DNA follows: TGTGCCAGCAGCCCGAAACCACGGGACAGGGTCTACAATGAGCAGTTCTTC. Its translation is CASSPKPRDRVYNEQFF.

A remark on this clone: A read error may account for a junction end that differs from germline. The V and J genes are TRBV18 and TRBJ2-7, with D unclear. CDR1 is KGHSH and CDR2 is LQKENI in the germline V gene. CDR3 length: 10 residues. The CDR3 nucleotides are TGTGCCAGCTCACCACTCCTATTTCCCTTC. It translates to CASSPLLFPF.

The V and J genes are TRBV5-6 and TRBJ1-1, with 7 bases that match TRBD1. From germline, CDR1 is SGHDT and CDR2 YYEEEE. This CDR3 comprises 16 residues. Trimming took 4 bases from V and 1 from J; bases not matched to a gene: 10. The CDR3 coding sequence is TGTGCCAGCAGCCTATGGACCGGGACAGAGAACACTGAAGCTTTCTTT. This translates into CASSLWTGTENTEAFF. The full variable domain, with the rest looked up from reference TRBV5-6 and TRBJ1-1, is DAGVTQSPTHLIKTRGQQVTLRCSPKSGHDTVSWYQQALGQGPQFIFQYYEEEERQRGNFPDRFSGHQFPNYSSELNVNALLLGDSALYLCASSLWTGTENTEAFFGQGTRLTVV.

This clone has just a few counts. The CDR3 bases are TGTGCCAGCAGTTTACCAGCTGGACAACCCCTCCACTTT. Translating it yields CASSLPAGQPLHF. The rearrangement links TRBV5-6 to TRBJ1-6; maybe TRBD1 (5 bases). From germline, CDR1 is SGHDT and CDR2 YYEEEE. The CDR3 sequence is 13 residues long. V was trimmed by 5 bases and J by 12 bases, leaving 15 bases between them.

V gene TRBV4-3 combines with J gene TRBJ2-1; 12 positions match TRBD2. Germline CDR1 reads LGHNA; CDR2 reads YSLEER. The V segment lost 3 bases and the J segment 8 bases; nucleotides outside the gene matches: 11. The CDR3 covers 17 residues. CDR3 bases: TGCGCCAGCAGCCACACCACAACTAGCGGGGGGTACGATGAGCAGTTCTTC. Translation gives CASSHTTTSGGYDEQFF.